The 24 T cell receptor beta chains presented below share a single source sample, sequenced in a study of T cell responses to AZD1222 COVID-19 vaccine. Clones were read by immunoSEQ multiplex PCR, and TCRdb kept only the in-frame ones, dropping some. In the table there are more than 85,000 clones, 70% to 90% of which are singletons. The input for sequencing was peripheral blood, taken on day 0 of AZD1222 vaccination. The origin of the receptors is an adult in good health.

V usage is TRBV20-1 and J usage is TRBJ2-4; the D gene is possibly TRBD1 (6 bases). The V and J ends lost 3 bases and 4 bases respectively, with 13 bases between them. CDR1 and CDR2 from the germline V gene are DFQATT and SNEGSKA (reference sequence). The CDR3 consists of 14 residues. The CDR3 sequence: CSASGDKGKNIQYF. The CDR3 coding sequence is TGCAGTGCTAGTGGGGACAAGGGGAAAAACATTCAGTACTTC.

The CDR3 reads CASSPGGTEAFF. The DNA of the CDR3 is TGTGCCAGCAGCCCGGGGGGAACTGAAGCTTTCTTT. The chain has TRBV14 and TRBJ1-1; D may be TRBD1 (5 bases). The V end was cut by 4 bases, the J end by 5 bases, with 8 bases between. The CDR3 is made up of 12 amino acids. The germline V gene encodes CDR1 SGHDN and CDR2 FVKESK. Looking up the rest from reference TRBV14 and TRBJ1-1 gives the full variable domain: EAGVTQFPSHSVIEKGQTVTLRCDPISGHDNLYWYRRVMGKEIKFLLHFVKESKQDESGMPNNRFLAERTGGTYSTLKVQPAELEDSGVYFCASSPGGTEAFFGQGTRLTVV.

The V call is TRBV14, the J call TRBJ1-1; a weak D match, TRBD1 (6 bases). This CDR3 is 14 amino acids long. Germline CDR1 reads SGHDN; CDR2 reads FVKESK. V lost 1 base and J 6 bases, leaving 12 bases between the germline ends. The CDR3 region has the DNA TGTGCCAGCAGCCAAGTAGGGGGGTTGGCTGAAGCTTTCTTT. Translated: CASSQVGGLAEAFF.

The rearrangement joins TRBV11-2 to TRBJ2-7; TRBD2 agrees at 9 bases. Germline CDR1 SGHAT, CDR2 FQNNGV. The V and J ends lost 5 bases and 2 bases, in that order; junction bases with no gene match: 4. The CDR3 runs 14 residues. The CDR3 reads CASSTSGGTYEQYF. CDR3 DNA sequence: TGTGCCAGCAGCACAAGCGGGGGGACCTACGAGCAGTACTTC. The entire variable domain, with the rest obtained from reference TRBV11-2 and TRBJ2-7, is as follows: EAGVAQSPRYKIIEKRQSVAFWCNPISGHATLYWYQQILGQGPKLLIQFQNNGVVDDSQLPKDRFSAERLKGVDSTLKIQPAKLEDSAVYLCASSTSGGTYEQYFGPGTRLTVT.

CDR3 sequence reads: CAISGGTPKETQYF. DNA for the CDR3: TGTGCCATCAGTGGCGGGACCCCAAAGGAGACCCAGTACTTC. This chain uses TRBV10-3 with TRBJ2-5; perhaps TRBD2 as D (6 bases). The V gene's germline CDR1 is ENHRY and CDR2 SYGVKD. The CDR3 runs 14 residues. Trimming left V 4 bases short and J 5 bases short, with 14 bases between.

The chain joins TRBV10-3 to TRBJ2-6; D remains unclear. CDR1 is ENHRY and CDR2 is SYGVKD in the germline V gene. Trimming removed 2 bases from V and 2 bases from J, with 13 bases in between. The CDR3 is 17 amino acids. The CDR3 DNA reads as TGTGCCATCAGTGAGGCCAGGCAACAAGCTGGGGCCAACGTCCTGACTTTC. This gives the protein CAISEARQQAGANVLTF.

The chain has TRBV2 and TRBJ1-3; TRBD1 might be the D (5 bases). The germline gives CDR1 SNHLY, CDR2 FYNNEI. V was shortened by 1 base and J by 4 bases, with 17 bases between the two germline ends. The CDR3 extends over 17 amino acids. This chain's CDR3 is CASSEGSRGLRGNTIYF. In DNA, the CDR3 is TGTGCCAGCAGTGAAGGTTCTCGGGGCCTTAGGGGAAACACCATATATTTT. Full variable domain (outside the CDR3, taken from reference TRBV2 and TRBJ1-3): EPEVTQTPSHQVTQMGQEVILRCVPISNHLYFYWYRQILGQKVEFLVSFYNNEISEKSEIFDDQFSVERPDGSNFTLKIRSTKLEDSAMYFCASSEGSRGLRGNTIYFGEGSWLTVV.

J is TRBJ1-1 and V is TRBV29-1; D is possibly TRBD1 (5 bases). Germline CDR1 SQVTM, CDR2 ANQGSEA. The CDR3 is 13 amino acids. The ends were cut back, 6 bases at V and 1 base at J, with 12 bases in the middle. The CDR3 is CSVSGRANTEAFF. The CDR3, as DNA: TGCAGCGTATCGGGACGGGCGAACACTGAAGCTTTCTTT.

The table lists this clone with a few counts. The chain uses TRBV5-1 and TRBJ1-2, with no clear D. The ends were cut back, 4 bases at V and 6 bases at J, with 16 bases in the middle. CDR1 is SGHRS and CDR2 is YFSETQ in the germline V gene. The CDR3 covers 14 residues. CDR3 residues: CASSPSGPGDGYTF. CDR3 coding DNA: TGCGCCAGCAGCCCTAGTGGACCCGGAGATGGCTACACCTTC.

This chain links TRBV7-8 with TRBJ2-2; TRBD2 agrees at 9 bases. Germline V lookup: CDR1 SGHVS, CDR2 FQNEAQ. V gave up 3 bases and J gave up 7 bases; unmatched junction bases: 12. CDR3 length: 17 amino acids. CDR3 sequence (DNA): TGTGCCAGCAGCTTCTTGGATAGCGGGAGAGGGGGCGGGGAGCTGTTTTTT. Protein: CASSFLDSGRGGGELFF.

Worth noting for this clone: The same CDR3 can be traced to other DNA sequences in this sample. The rearrangement links TRBV7-3 to TRBJ2-3; a possible D gene is TRBD1 (7 bases). The CDR3 is 14 residues long. V lost 5 bases, J lost 2 bases, and 11 bases lay in between. Germline V lookup: CDR1 SGHTA, CDR2 FQGTGA. This chain's CDR3 is CASSPGGITDTQYF. In DNA form, the CDR3 reads TGTGCCAGCAGCCCAGGGGGGATCACAGATACGCAGTATTTT.

This chain links TRBV5-1 with TRBJ2-3; 8 positions agree with TRBD2. This CDR3 contains 18 residues. With 0 bases clipped from V and 1 base from J, the junction kept 10 bases outside the gene matches. Germline V gene sequence: CDR1 SGHRS, CDR2 YFSETQ. CDR3 sequence: CASSLAAFAGGGTDTQYF. For the CDR3, the DNA is TGCGCCAGCAGCTTGGCCGCTTTTGCGGGAGGAGGCACAGATACGCAGTATTTT.

This chain uses TRBV9 with TRBJ2-1, with TRBD2 matching over 9 bases. Looked up from germline, CDR1 is SGDLS and CDR2 is YYNGEE. J was trimmed by 2 bases and V by 0 bases; bases with no gene match: 3. The CDR3 has 16 residues. The CDR3 bases are TGTGCCAGCAGCGTAGAGCCTAGCGGGGCCTACAATGAGCAGTTCTTC. This translates into CASSVEPSGAYNEQFF.

The chain couples TRBV5-1 to TRBJ2-2; TRBD1 agrees at 7 bases. The trim removed 0 bases at V and 3 bases at J, leaving 2 bases unmatched. Germline CDR1 SGHRS, CDR2 YFSETQ. CDR3 length: 15 residues. CDR3 nucleotides: TGCGCCAGCAGCTTGGGGGGGACAGACACCGGGGAGCTGTTTTTT. Translated, it gives CASSLGGTDTGELFF.

This chain uses TRBV5-1 with TRBJ1-4; maybe TRBD1 (5 bases). The CDR3 spans 16 residues. Germline loops: CDR1 SGHRS, CDR2 YFSETQ. Trimming shortened V by 4 bases and J by 2 bases, and 15 bases separated the two germline ends. CDR3 coding DNA: TGCGCCAGCAGCCCCCTACCCGGGGGGACTAATGAAAAACTGTTTTTT. This gives the protein CASSPLPGGTNEKLFF.

The rearrangement links TRBV3-1 (or the pseudogene TRBV3-2) to TRBJ2-7, with TRBD2 matching over 13 bases. V trimming: 1 base; J trimming: 4 bases; junction bases outside the gene matches: 4. Germline V gene data show CDR1 as LGHDT and CDR2 as YNNKEL (reference sequence). The CDR3 runs 16 residues. This CDR3 reads CASSQAVGLAGYEQYF. Here the CDR3 DNA reads TGTGCCAGCAGCCAAGCCGTGGGACTAGCGGGGTACGAGCAGTACTTC.

The chain couples TRBV7-8 to TRBJ1-2; 9 bases align to TRBD1. The ends lost 5 bases at V and 2 bases at J; junction bases unmatched: 6. Per germline, CDR1 SGHVS and CDR2 FQNEAQ. CDR3 length: 15 residues. The CDR3 coding sequence is TGTGCCAGCAGCCCGACCGGGACAGGGAACTATGGCTACACCTTC. As protein: CASSPTGTGNYGYTF. Filled out from reference TRBV7-8 and TRBJ1-2, the complete variable domain reads GAGVSQSPRYKVAKRGQDVALRCDPISGHVSLFWYQQALGQGPEFLTYFQNEAQLDKSGLPSDRFFAERPEGSVSTLKIQRTQQEDSAVYLCASSPTGTGNYGYTFGSGTRLTVV.

In DNA, the CDR3 is TGCGCCAGCAGCGCGGGGGATGAAAAACTGTTTTTT. Translating it yields CASSAGDEKLFF. The J gene is TRBJ1-4, the V gene TRBV5-1; possible D gene TRBD1, 5 bases. There are 12 residues in the CDR3. Germline V lookup: CDR1 SGHRS, CDR2 YFSETQ. The V gene lost 4 bases and the J gene lost 6 bases, with 7 bases spanning the gap.

V gene TRBV7-9 combines with J gene TRBJ1-1, with unresolved D. This CDR3 has 13 residues. Trimming left V 0 bases short and J 2 bases short, with 4 bases between. Germline CDR1 and CDR2: SEHNR and FQNEAQ (reference sequence). The CDR3 DNA sequence: TGTGCCAGCAGCTTAGCGCTCAACACTGAAGCTTTCTTT. Its translation: CASSLALNTEAFF.

The rearrangement uses TRBV28 and TRBJ1-5; D uncertain. The V and J ends lost 6 bases and 2 bases respectively, with 14 bases between them. CDR1 is MDHEN, CDR2 SYDVKM, per germline. The CDR3 consists of 15 residues. The CDR3 DNA follows: TGTGCCAGCAGGGTCGTGGGGTTAGGCAATCAGCCCCAGCATTTT. It is translated as CASRVVGLGNQPQHF.

The chain has TRBV25-1 and TRBJ2-5; D is undetermined. From germline, CDR1 is MGHDK and CDR2 SYGVNS. The CDR3 length is 11 residues. V lost 2 bases and J lost 11, with 9 bases in between. CDR3 sequence (DNA): TGTGCCAGCAGTGAAGGGGTCGGGCAGTACTTC. This translates into CASSEGVGQYF.

The chain employs TRBV6-1 and TRBJ2-7, with D possibly TRBD2 on 6 matching bases. This CDR3 region has 15 residues. Germline V gives CDR1 MNHNS, CDR2 SASEGT. The V gene lost 0 bases and the J gene lost 6 bases, with 15 bases spanning the gap. The CDR3 sequence: CASSEADGSMGEQYF. In DNA, the CDR3 is TGTGCCAGCAGTGAAGCGGACGGGAGCATGGGCGAGCAGTACTTC.

V gene TRBV5-4 combines with J gene TRBJ2-1; tentatively, D is TRBD1 (6 bases). The ends were cut back, 4 bases at V and 6 bases at J, with 20 bases in the middle. Germline values: CDR1 SGHNT, CDR2 YYREEE (reference sequence). There are 16 residues in the CDR3. This chain's CDR3 is CASSEHAGVWGNEQFF. Here the CDR3 DNA reads TGTGCCAGCAGCGAACACGCAGGGGTTTGGGGCAATGAGCAGTTCTTC.

J is TRBJ2-6 and V is TRBV19; D is uncertain. This CDR3 is built from 13 residues. Germline loops: CDR1 LNHDA, CDR2 SQIVND (reference sequence). V lost 7 bases to trimming and J lost 0 bases, with 4 bases between them. This CDR3 reads CASTNSGANVLTF. Written as DNA, the CDR3 is TGTGCCAGTACCAACTCTGGGGCCAACGTCCTGACTTTC.